This T cell receptor beta chain is drawn from a study of response to subunit inactivated influenza vaccine. MiXCR was run by TCRdb on the RT-PCR reads, yielding one entry per CDR3 protein. This table has around 750,000 distinct CDR3 sequences, about 20% appearing once. In germline, CDR1 is DFQATT, CDR2 SNEGSKA (reference sequence). This CDR3 has 16 amino acids. Germline trimming cut 3 bases from V and 1 base from J; bases unmatched to any gene: 8. This clonotype was seen a few times. Its antigen is not known. Study-level points and caveats: A suggestion made by the authors is that each seasonal influenza vaccination recruits few new T cells.

This TCR came from a man between 50 and 59 years old who received an inactivated influenza vaccine. The chain carries TRBV20-1 and TRBJ2-7; TRBD2 matches 11 bases. The sample consisted of PBMCs from blood, taken approximately 5 days after vaccination. DNA of the CDR3: TGCAGTGCTAGTGGGGACCTAGCGGGGGGATCCTACGAGCAGTACTTC. Translated, it gives CSASGDLAGGSYEQYF.